This T cell receptor (beta chain) was sequenced during a study of CD8 T cells in ankylosing spondylitis. Overall study results and limits: Earlier work had already found some motif variants in reactive arthritis synovial fluid and blood.

About this clonotype itself: Its antigen remains unidentified.

V lost 4 bases, J lost 8 bases, and 16 bases lay in between. This CDR3 has 15 residues. The germline gives CDR1 SGHRS, CDR2 YFSETQ. With molecular barcodes, quantitative 5'-RACE was used to make the TCR beta libraries. TCRdb passed the 5' RACE reads through MiXCR, listing each CDR3 protein once. Of roughly 220,000 distinct CDR3 sequences detected, about 10% appear once; the ten largest clones hold under 25%. This clonotype was sampled from a male donor with ankylosing spondylitis or in good health (not recorded which). The sequenced material came from blood, either unsorted or a sorted T cell fraction (not recorded which). V and J are TRBV5-1 and TRBJ1-6; D may be TRBD1 (6 bases). Here the CDR3 DNA reads TGCGCCAGCAGCCCAGGCGGAAACAGGGATTCACCCCTCCACTTT. The encoded protein is CASSPGGNRDSPLHF.